This T cell receptor beta chain was sequenced for a study of tumor and adjacent non-tumor tissue in lung cancer. The wider study: Histology: 12 adenocarcinoma, a couple of squamous cell carcinoma, 1 small cell lung cancer. Samples averaged around 4 million productive TCRbeta reads each. Findings and limits, study-wide: Normal lung showed higher cumulative top 100 clone frequency than tumor.

The library came from three nested PCR rounds adapted from ARM-PCR protocols. MiXCR, applied by TCRdb to the multiplex PCR reads, yields one record per CDR3 protein. This table holds approximately 86,000 distinct CDR3 sequences, roughly 72% found once. RNA was extracted from bulk tissue without any cell sorting. This clonotype was observed a single time. Its antigen remains unknown. One junction end disagrees with the germline gene, perhaps due to a read error. The CDR3 is 13 residues long. The sequenced material came from lung tumor tissue. The TCR was taken from a middle-aged woman with non-small cell lung cancer. This chain joins TRBV12-3 or TRBV12-4 and TRBJ1-1, with D tentatively TRBD1 (5 bases). The CDR3 nucleotides are TGTGTCAGCTGGGACTGGCGGAACACTGAAGCTTTCTTT. This encodes CVSWDWRNTEAFF.